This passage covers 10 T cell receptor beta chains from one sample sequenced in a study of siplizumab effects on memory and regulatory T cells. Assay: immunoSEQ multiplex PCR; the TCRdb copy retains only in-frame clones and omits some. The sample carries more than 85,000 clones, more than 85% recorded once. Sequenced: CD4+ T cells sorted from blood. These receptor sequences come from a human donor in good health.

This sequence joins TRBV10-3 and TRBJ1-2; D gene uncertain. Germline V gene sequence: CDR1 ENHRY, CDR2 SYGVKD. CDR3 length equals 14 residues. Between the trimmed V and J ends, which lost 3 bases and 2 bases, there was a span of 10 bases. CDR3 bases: TGTGCCATCAGTGAACAGTCACCAAACTATGGCTACACCTTC. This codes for CAISEQSPNYGYTF.

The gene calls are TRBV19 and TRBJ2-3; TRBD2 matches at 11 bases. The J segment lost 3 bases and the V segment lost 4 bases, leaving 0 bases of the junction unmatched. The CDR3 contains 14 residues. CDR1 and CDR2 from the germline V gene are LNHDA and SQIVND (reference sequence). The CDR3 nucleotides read TGTGCCAGTAGTAGGACTAGCGGGACAGATACGCAGTATTTT. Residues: CASSRTSGTDTQYF.

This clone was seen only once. CDR3 sequence (DNA): TGTGCCAGCAGCCCGAGGACAGGGGGCGGCGGGGCCAACGTCCTGACTTTC. Translated, it gives CASSPRTGGGGANVLTF. The rearrangement joins TRBV11-2 to TRBJ2-6, with 11 bases that match TRBD1. V was clipped by 5 bases and J by 4 bases; unmatched bases: 7. The CDR3 has 17 residues. Germline V gives CDR1 SGHAT, CDR2 FQNNGV.

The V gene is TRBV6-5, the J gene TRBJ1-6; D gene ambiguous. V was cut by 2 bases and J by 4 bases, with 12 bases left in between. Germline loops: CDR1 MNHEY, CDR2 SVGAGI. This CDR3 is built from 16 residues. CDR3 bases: TGTGCCAGCAGTTACGGGCAAGGACGGTATAATTCACCCCTCCACTTT. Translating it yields CASSYGQGRYNSPLHF.

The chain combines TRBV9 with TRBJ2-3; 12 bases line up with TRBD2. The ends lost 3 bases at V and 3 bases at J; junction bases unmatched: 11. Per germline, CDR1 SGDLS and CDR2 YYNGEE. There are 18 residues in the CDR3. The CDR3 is CASSAWTSGAVGTDTQYF. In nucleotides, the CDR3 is TGTGCCAGCAGCGCTTGGACTAGCGGGGCCGTGGGGACAGATACGCAGTATTTT.

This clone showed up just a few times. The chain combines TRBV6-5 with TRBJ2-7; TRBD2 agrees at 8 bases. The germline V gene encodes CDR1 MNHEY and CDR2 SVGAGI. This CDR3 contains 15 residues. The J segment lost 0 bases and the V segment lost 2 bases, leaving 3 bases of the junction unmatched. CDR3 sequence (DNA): TGTGCCAGCAGTTACCAGGGACTAGACTCCTACGAGCAGTACTTC. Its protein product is CASSYQGLDSYEQYF.

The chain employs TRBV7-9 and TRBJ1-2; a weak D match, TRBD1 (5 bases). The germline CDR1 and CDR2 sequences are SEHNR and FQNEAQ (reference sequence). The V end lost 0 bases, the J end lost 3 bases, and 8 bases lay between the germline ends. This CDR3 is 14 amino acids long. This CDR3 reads CASSLASTDYGYTF. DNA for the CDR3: TGTGCCAGCAGCTTAGCATCGACAGACTATGGCTACACCTTC. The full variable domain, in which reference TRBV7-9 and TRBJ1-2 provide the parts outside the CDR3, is DTGVSQNPRHKITKRGQNVTFRCDPISEHNRLYWYRQTLGQGPEFLTYFQNEAQLEKSRLLSDRFSAERPKGSFSTLEIQRTEQGDSAMYLCASSLASTDYGYTFGSGTRLTVV.

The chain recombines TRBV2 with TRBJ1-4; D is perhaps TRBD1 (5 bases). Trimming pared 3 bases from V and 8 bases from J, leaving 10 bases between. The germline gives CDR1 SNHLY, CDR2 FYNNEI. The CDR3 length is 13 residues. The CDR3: CASSDRDREKLFF. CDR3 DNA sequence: TGTGCCAGCAGTGACAGGGATCGGGAAAAACTGTTTTTT.

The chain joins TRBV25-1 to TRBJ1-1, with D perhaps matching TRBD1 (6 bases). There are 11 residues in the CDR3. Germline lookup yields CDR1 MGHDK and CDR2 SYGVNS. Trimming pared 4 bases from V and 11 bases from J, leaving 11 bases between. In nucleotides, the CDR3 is TGTGCCAGCAGTGCCCAGGGGAGGGCTTTCTTT. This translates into CASSAQGRAFF. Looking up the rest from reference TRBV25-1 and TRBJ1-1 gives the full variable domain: EADIYQTPRYLVIGTGKKITLECSQTMGHDKMYWYQQDPGMELHLIHYSYGVNSTEKGDLSSESTVSRIRTEHFPLTLESARPSHTSQYLCASSAQGRAFFGQGTRLTVV.

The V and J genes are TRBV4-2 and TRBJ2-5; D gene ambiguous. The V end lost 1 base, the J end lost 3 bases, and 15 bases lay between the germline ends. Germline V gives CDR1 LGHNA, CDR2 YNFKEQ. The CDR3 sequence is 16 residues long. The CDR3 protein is CASSQGVQQGEETQYF. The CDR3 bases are TGTGCCAGCAGCCAAGGGGTCCAGCAAGGCGAAGAGACCCAGTACTTC.